These 2 T cell receptor beta chains came from one sample sequenced in a study of cytomegalovirus exposure and HLA in healthy donors. The PCR employed 60 Vbeta primers together with 13 Jbeta primers. Method: immunoSEQ multiplex PCR; TCRdb's copy keeps in-frame clones and lacks some. The sample yields 180,000 or so clones, 82% seen once. The sample comprised PBMCs. The receptor set was obtained from a male donor in good health and CMV-seronegative.

In this sample, this clone turned up a few times. A junction end diverges from the germline sequence, so it may reflect a read error. The chain carries TRBV7-9 and TRBJ2-5; 8 bases align to TRBD1. The DNA end favors TRBJ2-7, so the J call may be wrong. Looked up from germline, CDR1 is SEHNR and CDR2 is FQNEAQ (reference sequence). The CDR3 covers 18 residues. The CDR3 bases are TGTTCCAGCAGCTTAGGCCCCAAGGGGACAGGCCCGGGGTACGAGCAGTACTTC. Its protein product is CSSSLGPKGTGPGYEQYF.

The genes are TRBV6-4 and TRBJ2-1, with 7 bases lining up with TRBD1. This CDR3 contains 15 residues. Germline CDR1 is MRHNA and CDR2 is SNTAGT. The V and J ends lost 3 bases and 3 bases, in that order; junction bases with no gene match: 5. CDR3 protein: CASSEEGTDYNEQFF. The CDR3 DNA follows: TGTGCCAGCAGTGAAGAGGGGACAGACTACAATGAGCAGTTCTTC.